These 5 T cell receptor beta chains were all obtained from the same sample, sequenced in a study of CD8+CD57+ T cells in acquired aplastic anemia. It was genomic DNA that served as the template for profiling TCR beta VDJ and CDR3. MiXCR, applied by TCRdb to the reads, yields one record per CDR3 protein. The data show more than 150,000 distinct CDR3 sequences, about 47% seen once. Sequenced: sorted CD4+, CD8+, or CD8+CD57+ T cells (not recorded which) from PBMCs. The receptors stem from a human donor in good health.

The chain is built from TRBV29-1 and TRBJ1-1; D gene uncertain. Per germline, CDR1 SQVTM and CDR2 ANQGSEA. The CDR3 loop spans 13 amino acids. The V end was cut by 7 bases, the J end by 0 bases, with 12 bases between. The CDR3 protein is CSADLQLNTEAFF. As DNA, the CDR3 is TGCAGCGCCGACCTACAGCTGAACACTGAAGCTTTCTTT.

This clonotype was found many times. The chain carries TRBV6-5 and TRBJ2-5; the match to TRBD2 covers 15 bases. V was clipped by 4 bases and J by 2 bases; unmatched bases: 8. There are 18 residues in the CDR3. Germline-derived CDR1 and CDR2 are MNHEY and SVGAGI. The DNA of the CDR3 is TGTGCCAGCAGTTCTCCAGGACTAGCGGGAGGGAAACAAGAGACCCAGTACTTC. Encoded protein: CASSSPGLAGGKQETQYF.

This clonotype was detected a few times. The chain links TRBV30 to TRBJ2-6; D is uncertain. The CDR3 contains 14 residues. Deletions cut 2 bases from V and 4 bases from J, with 9 bases between. Germline V gene sequence: CDR1 GTSNPN, CDR2 SVGIG (reference sequence). CDR3 nucleotide sequence: TGTGCCTGGAGTAGGCTTAGGGGGGCCAACGTCCTGACTTTC. The encoded protein is CAWSRLRGANVLTF.

This clonotype showed up just once. The genes are TRBV6-4 and TRBJ2-5; maybe TRBD2 (5 bases). V lost 5 bases, J lost 3 bases, and 16 bases lay in between. The CDR3 runs 15 residues. Germline lookup yields CDR1 MRHNA and CDR2 SNTAGT. The chain's CDR3 is CASSLPRDGKETQYF. In DNA, the CDR3 is TGTGCCAGCAGTTTGCCCAGAGACGGGAAAGAGACCCAGTACTTC.

This clonotype has at least ten counts. The chain is built from TRBV19 and TRBJ2-1; D possibly corresponds to TRBD1 (5 bases). Trimming pared 1 base from V and 10 bases from J, leaving 8 bases between. Germline V lookup: CDR1 LNHDA, CDR2 SQIVND (reference sequence). The CDR3 is 12 residues long. The CDR3 DNA sequence: TGTGCCAGTAGTATAGCAGGGCTCGAGCAGTTCTTC. The encoded protein is CASSIAGLEQFF.